This T cell receptor (beta chain) originates from a study of blood T cells in healthy people across ages. Findings of the study overall: The lack of PBMC sorting stopped any conclusive naive versus antigen-experienced comparison. The long-lived group displayed more naive CD4+ cells, plus higher diversity, than the aged donors did.

Details on this clonotype: As yet, its antigen is unknown.

Per germline, CDR1 LGHDT and CDR2 YNNKEL (reference sequence). The germline V and J ends were trimmed by 3 bases and 2 bases, with 11 bases remaining between them. This CDR3 is 15 amino acids long. The authors ran a second PCR of about 7 to 11 cycles using a sample-barcoded 5' primer and a J-beta primer mix. Every sample gave at least 3 million paired-end reads containing CDR3. TCRdb re-analysed the 5' RACE reads in MiXCR, keeping a single row per CDR3 protein. The sample consists of some 1.4 million distinct CDR3 sequences, approximately 40% of them appearing once. The rearrangement links TRBV3-1 to TRBJ1-3; D is ambiguous. The TCR originated in a woman in her late teens or twenties in good health. Material: blood. DNA of the CDR3: TGTGCCAGCAGCCAGACACCGGGAGCTGGAAACACCATATATTTT. Protein: CASSQTPGAGNTIYF.